These 7 T cell receptor beta chains were all obtained from the same sample, sequenced in a study of CD8 T cells in ankylosing spondylitis. Study results and caveats: Seemingly characteristic of ankylosing spondylitis blood was a TCR beta motif consisting of about 8 highly homologous variants.

Their antigen targets remain unknown. TCRdb re-called the 5' RACE reads with MiXCR, one entry per CDR3 protein. This table holds 400,000 to 450,000 distinct CDR3 sequences, 17% found once. The sample comprised blood, either unsorted or a sorted T cell fraction (not recorded which). The receptors derive from a male donor with ankylosing spondylitis.

The chain has TRBV29-1 and TRBJ2-2, with 10 bases that match TRBD2. Trimming removed 4 bases from V and 6 bases from J; junction bases left unmatched: 5. Germline V gives CDR1 SQVTM, CDR2 ANQGSEA. This CDR3 has 14 residues. This chain's CDR3 is CSVGLAGASGELFF. As DNA, the CDR3 is TGCAGCGTTGGTCTAGCGGGAGCCTCCGGGGAGCTGTTTTTT.

This chain joins TRBV20-1 and TRBJ2-7; D assignment may be TRBD1 or TRBD2 (5 bases each). This CDR3 region has 11 residues. The V gene lost 3 bases and the J gene lost 4 bases, with 7 bases spanning the gap. Germline V gene lookup returns CDR1 DFQATT and CDR2 SNEGSKA (reference sequence). The CDR3 DNA is TGCAGTGCTAGGGGGGAATACGAGCAGTACTTC. Protein product: CSARGEYEQYF.

This clonotype was detected a few times. J is TRBJ1-1 and V is TRBV4-1, with D perhaps TRBD1 (6 bases). This CDR3 contains 16 residues. V lost 0 bases and J 3 bases, leaving 14 bases between the germline ends. CDR1 and CDR2 (germline): MGHRA, YSYEKL. The DNA for the CDR3 is TGCGCCAGCAGCCAAGAAAAGGCGGGGGGCTACACTGAAGCTTTCTTT. This translates into CASSQEKAGGYTEAFF.

The chain links TRBV12-3 or TRBV12-4 to TRBJ1-6; 8 nucleotides match TRBD1. V dropped 4 bases and J dropped 9; count of bases not matched to a gene: 8. The CDR3 is 15 amino acids. Here the CDR3 reads CASSWGQASFSPLHF. The CDR3, as DNA: TGTGCCAGCAGTTGGGGACAGGCTTCGTTTTCACCCCTCCACTTT.

The chain recombines TRBV7-2 with TRBJ2-1; 9 bases fit TRBD2. CDR3 length: 17 amino acids. Germline-derived CDR1 and CDR2 are SGHTA and FQGNSA. J lost 8 bases, V lost 1 base, and 12 bases had no gene match. CDR3 sequence: CASSLGSGGFVGDEQFF. The CDR3 DNA sequence: TGTGCCAGCAGCTTAGGTAGCGGGGGCTTTGTCGGCGATGAGCAGTTCTTC.

The chain has TRBV6-1 and TRBJ1-4; possible D gene TRBD1, 5 bases. Germline values: CDR1 MNHNS, CDR2 SASEGT. The V gene lost 7 bases and the J gene lost 6 bases, with 18 bases spanning the gap. CDR3 length equals 15 residues. CDR3 in amino acids: CASNLQGGQYEKLFF. For the CDR3, the DNA is TGTGCCAGCAATCTTCAGGGCGGGCAATATGAAAAACTGTTTTTT.

This chain connects TRBV28 to TRBJ1-6, with D perhaps TRBD1 (6 bases). The germline V and J ends were trimmed by 6 bases and 13 bases, with 22 bases remaining between them. The germline gives CDR1 MDHEN, CDR2 SYDVKM. The CDR3 extends over 15 amino acids. CDR3 residues: CASRGGGPGIVPLHF. For the CDR3, the DNA is TGTGCCAGCAGAGGCGGGGGGCCGGGAATAGTGCCCCTCCACTTT.